This T cell receptor beta chain originates from a study of cytomegalovirus exposure and HLA in healthy donors. General study findings and limits: One later analysis, an examination of the 100 to 150 validation repertoires, found that first-cohort TCR clusters tended to co-occur in them. Researchers counted over 150 TCR beta chains as cytomegalovirus-associated.

Some clones are missing from TCRdb's copy, which holds only in-frame ones; the method was immunoSEQ multiplex PCR. The repertoire holds tens of thousands of clones, with 90% to 96% as singletons. Germline CDR1 reads KGHSH; CDR2 reads LQKENI. The CDR3 contains 12 residues. Germline trimming cut 8 bases from V and 0 bases from J; bases unmatched to any gene: 0. Separate from the 666-subject first cohort, the approximately 120-subject validation cohort was the one that the donors belonged to. Note on this clone: Its antigen is currently unknown.

Sequencing used PBMCs. This sequence joins TRBV18 and TRBJ2-5, with 7 bases identical to TRBD1. The sequence came from a woman aged 18-29 years in good health and CMV-seronegative. CDR3 bases: TGTGCCAGCACAGGGGACCAAGAGACCCAGTACTTC. It translates to CASTGDQETQYF.